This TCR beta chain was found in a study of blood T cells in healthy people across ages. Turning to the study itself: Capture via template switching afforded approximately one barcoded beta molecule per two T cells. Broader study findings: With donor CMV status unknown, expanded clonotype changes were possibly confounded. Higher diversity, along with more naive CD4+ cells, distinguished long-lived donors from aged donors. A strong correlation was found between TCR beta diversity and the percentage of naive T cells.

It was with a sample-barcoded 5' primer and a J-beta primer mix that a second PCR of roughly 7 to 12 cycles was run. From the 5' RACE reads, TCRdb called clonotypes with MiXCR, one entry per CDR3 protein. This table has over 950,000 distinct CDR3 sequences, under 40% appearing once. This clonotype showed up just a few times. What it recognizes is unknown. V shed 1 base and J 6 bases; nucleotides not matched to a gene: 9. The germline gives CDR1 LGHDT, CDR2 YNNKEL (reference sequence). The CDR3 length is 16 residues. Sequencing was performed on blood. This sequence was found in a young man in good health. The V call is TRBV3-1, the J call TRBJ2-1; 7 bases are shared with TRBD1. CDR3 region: CASSQGTGLRVNEQFF. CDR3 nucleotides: TGTGCCAGCAGCCAAGGGACAGGTTTAAGGGTCAATGAGCAGTTCTTC.